A selection of T cell receptor beta chains follows, all from one sample in a study of cytomegalovirus exposure and HLA in healthy donors. Assay used: immunoSEQ multiplex PCR; TCRdb lists only in-frame clones, some missing. The sample lists 330,000 or so clones; 70% to 90% were seen once. Material for sequencing was PBMCs. These receptors came from a woman aged 18 to 35 in good health and CMV-seronegative. Both conserved end residues are part of each CDR3. The D gene is left open where the match is weak. Clone size, where shown, is once, few, many, or a class for clones that have expanded.

.,TRBV11-2,13,TRBJ2-7,once,CASSLAGFREQYF,TGTGCCAGCAGCTTAGCAGGTTTTAGGGAGCAGTACTTC
TRBD2,TRBV27,16,TRBJ2-7,.,CASSLRNVGLASEQYF,TGTGCCAGCAGCCTTCGAAACGTTGGACTAGCCTCCGAGCAGTACTTC
TRBD1,TRBV28,13,TRBJ2-7,few,CASLQGYPYEQYF,TGTGCCAGCTTACAGGGGTATCCCTACGAGCAGTACTTC
.,TRBV28,11,TRBJ1-2,.,CASSYIYGYTF,TGTGCCAGCAGTTACATCTATGGCTACACCTTC
TRBD2,TRBV5-1,15,TRBJ2-7,.,CASSPLAGGPYEQYF,TGCGCCAGCAGCCCATTGGCGGGAGGTCCCTACGAGCAGTACTTC
.,TRBV6-5,13,TRBJ1-1,.,CASSYGRNTEAFF,TGTGCCAGCAGTTACGGGCGTAACACTGAAGCTTTCTTT
TRBD2,TRBV2,16,TRBJ2-2,.,CASSLRTGGNTGELFF,TGTGCCAGCAGCCTGAGAACGGGAGGAAACACCGGGGAGCTGTTTTTT
TRBD1,TRBV6-6,14,TRBJ2-7,.,CASSYAGTGYEQYF,TGTGCCAGCAGTTACGCCGGGACAGGCTACGAGCAGTACTTC
.,TRBV4-1,15,TRBJ2-7,.,CASSLNPTRSYEQYF,TGCGCCAGCAGCCTAAACCCGACTAGAAGCTACGAGCAGTACTTC
TRBD1,TRBV16,14,TRBJ2-7,.,CASSQSRQGHEQYF,TGTGCCAGCAGCCAATCCCGACAGGGCCACGAGCAGTACTTC
.,TRBV5-1,14,TRBJ2-7,.,CASSLLSGSYEQYF,TGCGCCAGCAGCTTACTTAGCGGCTCCTACGAGCAGTACTTC
.,TRBV11-2,14,TRBJ1-5,.,CASRKTQGLGPQHF,TGTGCCAGCAGAAAAACGCAGGGTTTGGGGCCCCAGCATTTT
.,TRBV28,14,TRBJ1-2,.,CASRTQGSYYGYTF,TGTGCCAGCAGAACCCAGGGGTCCTATTATGGCTACACCTTC
.,TRBV28,14,TRBJ2-7,.,CASTPGQISYEQYF,TGTGCCAGCACCCCCGGACAGATCTCCTACGAGCAGTACTTC
TRBD1,TRBV28,15,TRBJ2-2,.,CASSQPGQGTGELFF,TGTGCCAGCAGTCAACCGGGACAGGGGACCGGGGAGCTGTTTTTT
TRBD1,TRBV6-1,14,TRBJ1-5,few,CASSQPGGDQPQHF,TGTGCCAGCAGTCAACCAGGGGGCGATCAGCCCCAGCATTTT
.,TRBV2,18,TRBJ2-3,.,CASSEPQLATSLGDTQYF,TGTGCCAGCAGTGAACCCCAACTAGCAACAAGTTTAGGAGATACGCAGTATTTT
TRBD2,TRBV18,14,TRBJ2-7,.,CASSPPGLDYEQYF,TGTGCCAGCTCACCACCGGGACTAGACTACGAGCAGTACTTC
TRBD1,TRBV27,15,TRBJ1-1,.,CASSAVGQGVTEAFF,TGTGCCAGCAGTGCCGTGGGACAGGGGGTGACTGAAGCTTTCTTT
TRBD2,TRBV5-1,13,TRBJ2-1,.,CASSWESSGSGFF,TGCGCCAGCAGCTGGGAGAGTAGCGGGAGTGGTTTCTTC
TRBD2,TRBV5-6,15,TRBJ2-1,.,CASSEGTSGRASKFF,TGTGCCAGCAGCGAGGGGACTAGCGGGAGGGCCTCTAAGTTCTTC
TRBD1,TRBV2,12,TRBJ2-7,.,CAAGDRSYEQYF,TGTGCTGCAGGGGACAGGTCCTACGAGCAGTACTTC
TRBD1,TRBV27,16,TRBJ2-2,.,CASSPSGTGLAGELFF,TGTGCCAGCAGTCCCTCCGGGACAGGGTTAGCCGGGGAGCTGTTTTTT
.,TRBV7-9,16,TRBJ2-1,.,CASSLGAGSLLGEQFF,TGTGCCAGCAGCTTAGGTGCGGGGAGCCTCCTTGGGGAGCAGTTCTTC
.,TRBV4-1,15,TRBJ2-2,.,CASSQGLGLSGELFF,TGCGCCAGCAGCCAAGGCCTGGGACTTTCAGGGGAGCTGTTTTTT
TRBD2,TRBV7-9,15,TRBJ2-2,.,CASSFGTSATGELFF,TGTGCCAGCAGCTTCGGGACTAGCGCCACCGGGGAGCTGTTTTTT
TRBD2,TRBV2,17,TRBJ2-7,few,CASSRTSGRGRRDEQYF,TGTGCCAGCAGTAGGACTAGCGGGAGGGGCCGCCGGGACGAGCAGTACTTC
TRBD1,TRBV5-5,14,TRBJ1-4,.,CASSDRAGNEKLFF,TGTGCCAGCAGCGACAGGGCGGGGAATGAAAAACTGTTTTTT
TRBD1,TRBV5-1,12,TRBJ1-2,.,CASSLAGGNFTF,TGCGCCAGCAGCCTGGCAGGGGGGAACTTCACCTTC
.,TRBV5-5,13,TRBJ2-7,.,CASSLAAGREQYF,TGTGCCAGCAGCTTGGCGGCCGGGAGAGAGCAGTACTTC
.,TRBV18,13,TRBJ1-2,.,CASLPSRDYGYTF,TGTGCCAGCTTACCTTCCAGGGACTATGGCTACACCTTC
.,TRBV5-6,14,TRBJ1-2,.,CASSFGQPNYGYTF,TGTGCCAGCAGCTTCGGACAGCCTAACTATGGCTACACCTTC
TRBD2,TRBV7-9,16,TRBJ2-3,.,CASSLEGTSGTDTQYF,TGTGCCAGCAGCTTAGAGGGGACTAGCGGCACAGATACGCAGTATTTT